Presented here are 29 T cell receptor beta chains from one specimen sequenced in a study of T cells in Graves' hyperthyroidism and ophthalmopathy. Authors of the study amplified TCR beta CDR3 regions from RNA transcripts. In the first-round RT-PCR of the TCR CDR3, the HTBI primer set was used. TCRdb processed the multiplex PCR reads anew with MiXCR; each CDR3 protein has one entry. This table has around 280,000 distinct CDR3 sequences, about an eighth appearing once. The sample taken for sequencing was blood. The receptors stem from a young woman with Graves' hyperthyroidism that later progressed to Graves' ophthalmopathy.

The table lists this clonotype with a few counts. V and J are TRBV20-1 and TRBJ2-1; D is possibly TRBD2 (5 bases). The CDR3 spans 13 residues. Trimming took 2 bases from V and 8 from J, leaving 13 bases between them. CDR1 is DFQATT, CDR2 SNEGSKA, per germline (reference sequence). CDR3 sequence reads: CSARSFARDEQFF. Written as DNA, the CDR3 is TGCAGTGCTAGATCCTTCGCGCGGGATGAGCAGTTCTTC.

The table lists this clonotype with a few counts. The chain links TRBV6-2 or TRBV6-3 to TRBJ2-3; 13 nucleotides agree with TRBD2. V lost 4 bases and J lost 5; bases outside the gene matches: 6. This CDR3 comprises 16 residues. Germline V CDR1 and CDR2: MNHEY, SVGEGT. CDR3 protein: CASSFRLAGGRDTQYF. Here the CDR3 DNA reads TGTGCCAGCAGTTTCCGACTAGCGGGAGGCAGAGATACGCAGTATTTT.

This clonotype was observed a handful of times. The chain links TRBV4-2 to TRBJ2-1; 9 bases are a match to TRBD2. Germline CDR1 LGHNA, CDR2 YNFKEQ. The CDR3 covers 16 residues. V gave up 1 base and J gave up 2 bases; unmatched junction bases: 3. The CDR3 coding sequence is TGTGCCAGCAGCCAAGTTGGCGGGAGGGCCTACAATGAGCAGTTCTTC. Translated: CASSQVGGRAYNEQFF.

The chain combines TRBV5-4 with TRBJ1-1; TRBD1 aligns across 8 bases. Losses at the gene ends were 4 bases for V and 3 bases for J; bases not matched to a gene: 8. This CDR3 region has 15 residues. Germline CDR1 and CDR2: SGHNT and YYREEE (reference sequence). The CDR3 sequence: CASSVKTGAYTEAFF. The CDR3 DNA follows: TGTGCCAGCAGCGTTAAGACAGGGGCCTACACTGAAGCTTTCTTT.

There are many counts of this clonotype. This chain connects TRBV27 to TRBJ1-1, with D uncertain. CDR3 length equals 15 residues. Germline V gene data show CDR1 as MNHEY and CDR2 as SMNVEV (reference sequence). V was trimmed by 3 bases and J by 1 base, leaving 12 bases between them. In DNA, the CDR3 is TGTGCCAGCAGTTTCGCGGTGGGAGCGAACACTGAAGCTTTCTTT. Translated, it gives CASSFAVGANTEAFF.

The sample holds a few counts of this clonotype. The chain recombines TRBV27 with TRBJ2-7; no clear D gene. The CDR3 spans 14 residues. The ends were cut back, 2 bases at V and 3 bases at J, with 11 bases in the middle. CDR1 is MNHEY and CDR2 is SMNVEV in the germline V gene (reference sequence). CDR3 protein: CASSLSQGVYEQYF. The CDR3 bases are TGTGCCAGCAGTTTAAGTCAAGGAGTCTACGAGCAGTACTTC.

CDR3 DNA sequence: TGTGCCATTGCGACTGGTTACCAAGAGACCCAGTACTTC. Translating gives CAIATGYQETQYF. This sequence joins TRBV5-4 and TRBJ2-5; D is unresolved. Germline CDR1 is SGHNT and CDR2 is YYREEE (reference sequence). Trimming pared 9 bases from V and 0 bases from J, leaving 12 bases between. The CDR3 is made up of 13 amino acids.

The sample holds many counts of this clonotype. CDR3 residues: CASSARTRGETQYF. CDR3 nucleotide sequence: TGTGCCAGCAGCGCCCGGACCAGGGGGGAGACCCAGTACTTC. The chain couples TRBV7-9 to TRBJ2-5; 7 positions agree with TRBD1. The CDR3 loop spans 14 amino acids. The V and J ends lost 5 bases and 5 bases, in that order; junction bases with no gene match: 8. Germline CDR1 is SEHNR and CDR2 is FQNEAQ (reference sequence).

This chain connects TRBV9 to TRBJ1-3; D may be TRBD1 (5 bases). V was cut by 0 bases and J by 0 bases, with 10 bases left in between. Per germline, CDR1 SGDLS and CDR2 YYNGEE. This CDR3 is built from 16 residues. The CDR3 spells CASSVAGDYSGNTIYF. The CDR3 nucleotides are TGTGCCAGCAGCGTAGCTGGGGACTACTCTGGAAACACCATATATTTT.

This clonotype has at least ten counts. V and J are TRBV11-2 and TRBJ1-1; D is uncertain. Germline V gives CDR1 SGHAT, CDR2 FQNNGV. The CDR3 spans 14 residues. Trimming took 6 bases from V and 4 from J, leaving 15 bases between them. In nucleotides, the CDR3 is TGTGCCAGCAGGTTGCCCAATGCGGGCACTGAAGCTTTCTTT. Protein product: CASRLPNAGTEAFF.

This clonotype was seen a few times. A much larger clone lies a single base off, so this may be a read error. The J gene is TRBJ1-2, the V gene TRBV20-1; D not resolved. The V end lost 5 bases, the J end lost 2 bases, and 21 bases lay between the germline ends. This CDR3 region has 16 residues. In germline, CDR1 is DFQATT, CDR2 SNEGSKA (reference sequence). The CDR3 region has the DNA TGCAGTGCTGGCACCCTGGGGAGGTCCGTAAACTATGGCTACACCTTC. Protein: CSAGTLGRSVNYGYTF.

Worth noting for this clonotype: A single base separates this from a much larger clone, so it may be a read error. The chain links TRBV28 to TRBJ1-2, with D possibly TRBD1 on 6 matching bases. With 10 bases removed from V and 5 bases from J, the gap between germline ends came to 17 bases. There are 13 residues in the CDR3. The germline V gene encodes CDR1 MDHEN and CDR2 SYDVKM. The CDR3 nucleotides are TGTGCCACCTTAGGTGGAGGGGGGTATGGCTACACCTTC. It translates to CATLGGGGYGYTF.

This sequence joins TRBV30 and TRBJ2-1, with D possibly matching TRBD2 (5 bases). V gave up 1 base and J gave up 8 bases, with 15 bases separating them. Germline assignment: CDR1 GTSNPN and CDR2 SVGIG (reference sequence). The CDR3 extends over 14 amino acids. This chain's CDR3 is CAWSALGGLDEQFF. The CDR3 bases are TGTGCCTGGAGTGCACTAGGAGGTCTGGATGAGCAGTTCTTC.

The chain's CDR3 is CASSRRQGLRPYEQYF. In nucleotides, the CDR3 is TGTGCCAGTAGTAGAAGACAGGGCTTGCGCCCCTACGAGCAGTACTTC. The chain combines TRBV19 with TRBJ2-7, with 7 bases identical to TRBD1. CDR1 LNHDA and CDR2 SQIVND come from the germline V gene (reference sequence). J gave up 2 bases and V 4 bases, and 11 bases lay outside the gene matches. The CDR3 extends over 16 amino acids.

This clonotype was found many times. J is TRBJ2-7 and V is TRBV29-1; TRBD1 matches 9 bases. Germline CDR1 reads SQVTM; CDR2 reads ANQGSEA. Losses at the gene ends were 4 bases for V and 2 bases for J; bases not matched to a gene: 6. The CDR3 is 14 amino acids. CDR3 sequence (DNA): TGCAGCGTTGTAAGGGACAGGGCAACCTACGAGCAGTACTTC. It codes for CSVVRDRATYEQYF.

This clonotype was picked up many times. The CDR3 spells CSANGAGPGGELFF. CDR3 coding DNA: TGCAGTGCTAACGGAGCGGGGCCCGGCGGGGAGCTGTTTTTT. The chain recombines TRBV20-1 with TRBJ2-2; 7 bases are a match to TRBD2. The CDR3 is 14 amino acids. CDR1 DFQATT and CDR2 SNEGSKA come from the germline V gene (reference sequence). Trimming at V came to 4 bases and at J to 7 bases, leaving 9 bases not matched to a gene.

The rearrangement joins TRBV7-9 to TRBJ2-3; 16 bases line up with TRBD2. J gave up 4 bases and V 5 bases, and 6 bases lay outside the gene matches. Germline V gene data show CDR1 as SEHNR and CDR2 as FQNEAQ (reference sequence). The CDR3 sequence is 17 residues long. CDR3 DNA sequence: TGTGCCAGCAGCCAGGGACTAGCGGGAGGGTTGTCAGATACGCAGTATTTT. Amino acid sequence: CASSQGLAGGLSDTQYF.

The rearrangement links TRBV11-1 to TRBJ2-3, with a possible D match to TRBD1 (5 bases). Germline V gene lookup returns CDR1 SGHAT and CDR2 FQDESV (reference sequence). CDR3 length: 16 residues. The V gene lost 1 base and the J gene lost 0 bases, with 11 bases spanning the gap. The DNA for the CDR3 is TGTGCCAGCAGCTTAGACATTGGGGCTAGCACAGATACGCAGTATTTT. Its protein product is CASSLDIGASTDTQYF.

V and J are TRBV6-1 and TRBJ2-5; TRBD1 matches 10 bases. Germline CDR1 is MNHNS and CDR2 is SASEGT. CDR3 size: 13 residues. Germline trimming cut 8 bases from V and 14 bases from J; bases unmatched to any gene: 14. The CDR3 sequence: CASESGTGALVYF. The CDR3 region has the DNA TGTGCCAGCGAATCCGGGACAGGGGCGCTTGTCTACTTC.

This clonotype has a count of ten or more. The V and J genes are TRBV7-9 and TRBJ2-5; TRBD2 matches at 8 bases. In germline, CDR1 is SEHNR, CDR2 FQNEAQ (reference sequence). Unmatched junction bases numbered 7, after V lost 5 bases and J lost 5 bases. This CDR3 region has 14 residues. The CDR3 nucleotides are TGTGCCAGCAGCATTAGCGGGACGGGGGAGACCCAGTACTTC. Translating gives CASSISGTGETQYF.

This clonotype occurred many times. The chain recombines TRBV28 with TRBJ2-1; unclear D gene. V was pared by 5 bases and J by 9 bases, with 11 bases between. This CDR3 spans 12 amino acids. Germline assignment: CDR1 MDHEN and CDR2 SYDVKM. CDR3 protein: CASSLQRSEQFF. CDR3 nucleotides: TGTGCCAGCAGTCTCCAGAGGAGTGAGCAGTTCTTC. The complete variable domain, with remaining parts taken from reference TRBV28 and TRBJ2-1, reads DVKVTQSSRYLVKRTGEKVFLECVQDMDHENMFWYRQDPGLGLRLIYFSYDVKMKEKGDIPEGYSVSREKKERFSLILESASTNQTSMYLCASSLQRSEQFFGPGTRLTVL.

In its sample, this clonotype was seen many times. This chain joins TRBV7-9 and TRBJ2-7, with TRBD1 as a possible D gene (6 bases). Trimming stripped 5 bases from V and 5 bases from J, with 16 bases between. Germline lookup yields CDR1 SEHNR and CDR2 FQNEAQ (reference sequence). The CDR3 spans 14 residues. Written as DNA, the CDR3 is TGTGCCAGCAGCAAAGAGGGGGTCGCCAACGAGCAGTACTTC. Translation: CASSKEGVANEQYF.

This clonotype was seen many times. The chain uses TRBV27 and TRBJ2-7; 8 bases line up with TRBD1. CDR3 length equals 15 residues. With V trimmed by 5 bases and J by 2 bases, 8 bases remained unmatched. Looked up from germline, CDR1 is MNHEY and CDR2 is SMNVEV (reference sequence). CDR3 nucleotide sequence: TGTGCCAGCAGTAAGACAGGGGCAAGAGCCTACGAGCAGTACTTC. It is translated as CASSKTGARAYEQYF.

This clonotype was found many times. The V and J genes are TRBV15 and TRBJ2-1; D unclear. Per germline, CDR1 LNHNV and CDR2 YYDKDF (reference sequence). V was trimmed by 5 bases and J by 2 bases, leaving 10 bases between them. This CDR3 has 14 residues. DNA for the CDR3: TGTGCCACCAGCCGGTACGGCCCCTACAATGAGCAGTTCTTC. Translated, it gives CATSRYGPYNEQFF.

This clonotype was detected many times. V is TRBV6-1 and J is TRBJ1-6, with 7 nucleotides matching TRBD1. CDR1 and CDR2 (germline): MNHNS, SASEGT. The CDR3 consists of 15 residues. V was pared by 5 bases and J by 10 bases, with 11 bases of the junction left unmatched. CDR3: CASSRSGTELSPLHF. The CDR3 nucleotides are TGTGCCAGCAGTCGATCCGGGACAGAGCTATCACCCCTCCACTTT.

This clonotype was observed a handful of times. The chain couples TRBV9 to TRBJ1-2; tentative D call: TRBD1 (6 bases). V was trimmed by 4 bases and J by 0 bases, leaving 16 bases between them. The CDR3 has 16 amino acids. The germline CDR1 and CDR2 sequences are SGDLS and YYNGEE. The CDR3 DNA is TGTGCCAGCAGCAAAGAGCAACAGGGAACTAACTATGGCTACACCTTC. Residues: CASSKEQQGTNYGYTF.

The sample holds many counts of this clonotype. The rearrangement joins TRBV27 to TRBJ2-7; 9 bases align to TRBD1. Germline values: CDR1 MNHEY, CDR2 SMNVEV (reference sequence). V was clipped by 4 bases and J by 5 bases; unmatched bases: 6. CDR3 size: 14 residues. As DNA, the CDR3 is TGTGCCAGCAGTTCCGGACAGGGGCCCCACGAGCAGTACTTC. Amino acid sequence: CASSSGQGPHEQYF.

This clonotype was counted many times. This sequence joins TRBV7-6 and TRBJ2-1, with D unclear. From germline, CDR1 is SGHVS and CDR2 FNYEAQ. The V end was cut by 1 base, the J end by 4 bases, with 8 bases between. The CDR3 length is 14 residues. The CDR3 coding sequence is TGTGCCAGCAGCTTAGGTTTTCTGTACAATGAGCAGTTCTTC. Its protein product is CASSLGFLYNEQFF.

This clonotype came up many times. The chain couples TRBV7-8 to TRBJ2-7; 9 bases agree with TRBD1. This CDR3 is built from 16 residues. With V trimmed by 5 bases and J by 1 base, 9 bases remained unmatched. Germline CDR1 reads SGHVS; CDR2 reads FQNEAQ. The CDR3 sequence: CASSVGSGTGSYEQYF. CDR3 in DNA: TGTGCCAGCAGCGTTGGTTCCGGGACAGGGTCCTACGAGCAGTACTTC.